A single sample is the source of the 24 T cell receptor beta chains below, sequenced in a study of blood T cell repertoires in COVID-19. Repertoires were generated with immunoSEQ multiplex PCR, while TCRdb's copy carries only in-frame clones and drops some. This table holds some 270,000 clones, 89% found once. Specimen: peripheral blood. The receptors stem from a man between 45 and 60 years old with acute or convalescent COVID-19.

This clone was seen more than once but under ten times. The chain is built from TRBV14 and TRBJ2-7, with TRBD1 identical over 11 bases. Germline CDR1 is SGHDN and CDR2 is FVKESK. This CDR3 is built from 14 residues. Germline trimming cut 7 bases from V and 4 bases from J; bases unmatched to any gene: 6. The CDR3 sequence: CASTPGTGGYEQYF. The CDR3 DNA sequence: TGTGCCAGCACCCCCGGGACAGGGGGTTACGAGCAGTACTTC.

The CDR3 protein is CASSLIEETQYF. The DNA of the CDR3 is TGTGCCAGCAGCCTCATCGAGGAGACCCAGTACTTC. The genes are TRBV5-4 and TRBJ2-5, with D unresolved. The CDR3 has 12 residues. Germline V gene data show CDR1 as SGHNT and CDR2 as YYREEE (reference sequence). V lost 4 bases and J 5 bases, leaving 9 bases between the germline ends.

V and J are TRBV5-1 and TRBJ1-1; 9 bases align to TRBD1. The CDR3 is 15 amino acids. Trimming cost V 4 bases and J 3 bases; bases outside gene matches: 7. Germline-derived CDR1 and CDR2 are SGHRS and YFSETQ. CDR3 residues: CASSQDRGVDTEAFF. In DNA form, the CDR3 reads TGCGCCAGCAGCCAGGACAGGGGCGTTGACACTGAAGCTTTCTTT.

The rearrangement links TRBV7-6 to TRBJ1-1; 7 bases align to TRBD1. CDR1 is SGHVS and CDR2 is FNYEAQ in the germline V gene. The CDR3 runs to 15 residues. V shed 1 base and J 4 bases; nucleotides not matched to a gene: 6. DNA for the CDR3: TGTGCCAGCAGCTTAGGGGACAGCTGGGTCACTGAAGCTTTCTTT. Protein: CASSLGDSWVTEAFF.

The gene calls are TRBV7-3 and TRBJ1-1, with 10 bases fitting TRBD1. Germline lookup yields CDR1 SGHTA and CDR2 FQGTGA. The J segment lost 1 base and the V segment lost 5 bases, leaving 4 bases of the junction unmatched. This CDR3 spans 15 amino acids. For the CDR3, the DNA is TGTGCCAGCAGCGAGGGACAGGGGAGGAACACTGAAGCTTTCTTT. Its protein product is CASSEGQGRNTEAFF.

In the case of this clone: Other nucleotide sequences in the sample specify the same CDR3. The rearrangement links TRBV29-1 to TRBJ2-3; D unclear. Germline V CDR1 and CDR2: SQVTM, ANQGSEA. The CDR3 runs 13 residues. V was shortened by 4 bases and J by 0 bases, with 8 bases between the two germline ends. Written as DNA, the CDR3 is TGCAGCGTTGCTCCAACTAGCACAGATACGCAGTATTTT. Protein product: CSVAPTSTDTQYF.

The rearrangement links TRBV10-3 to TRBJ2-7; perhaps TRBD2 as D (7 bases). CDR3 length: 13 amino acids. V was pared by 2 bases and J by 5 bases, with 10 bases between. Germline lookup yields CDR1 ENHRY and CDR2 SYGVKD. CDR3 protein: CAISEGRGDEQYF. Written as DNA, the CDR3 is TGTGCCATCAGTGAGGGGAGGGGGGACGAGCAGTACTTC.

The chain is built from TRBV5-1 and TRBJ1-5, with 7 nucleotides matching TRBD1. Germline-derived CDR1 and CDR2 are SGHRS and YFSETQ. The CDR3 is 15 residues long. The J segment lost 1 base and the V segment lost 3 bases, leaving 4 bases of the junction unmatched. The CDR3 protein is CASSSTGASNQPQHF. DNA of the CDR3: TGCGCCAGCAGCTCTACAGGGGCCAGCAATCAGCCCCAGCATTTT.

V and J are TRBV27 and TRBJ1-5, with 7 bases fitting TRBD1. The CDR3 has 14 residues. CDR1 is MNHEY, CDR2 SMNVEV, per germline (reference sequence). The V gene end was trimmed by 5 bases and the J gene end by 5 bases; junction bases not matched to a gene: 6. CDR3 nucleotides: TGTGCCAGCAGTGCAGACAGGGTACATCAGCCCCAGCATTTT. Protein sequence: CASSADRVHQPQHF.

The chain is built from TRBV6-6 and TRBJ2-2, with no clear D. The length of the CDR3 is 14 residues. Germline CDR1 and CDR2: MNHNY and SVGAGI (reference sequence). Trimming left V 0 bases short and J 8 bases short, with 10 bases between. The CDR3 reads CASSYSPELGELFF. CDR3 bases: TGTGCCAGCAGTTACTCTCCCGAGCTGGGGGAGCTGTTTTTT.

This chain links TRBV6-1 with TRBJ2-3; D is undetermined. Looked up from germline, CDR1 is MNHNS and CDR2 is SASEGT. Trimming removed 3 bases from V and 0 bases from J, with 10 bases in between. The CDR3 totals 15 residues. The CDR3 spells CASSESPGSTDTQYF. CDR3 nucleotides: TGTGCCAGCAGTGAGAGCCCCGGGAGCACAGATACGCAGTATTTT.

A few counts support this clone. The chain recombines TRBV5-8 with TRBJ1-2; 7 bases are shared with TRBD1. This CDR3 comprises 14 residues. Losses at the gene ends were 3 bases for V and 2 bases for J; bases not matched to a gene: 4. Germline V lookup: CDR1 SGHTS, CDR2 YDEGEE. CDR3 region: CASSYGTENYGYTF. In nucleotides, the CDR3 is TGTGCCAGCAGCTACGGGACAGAGAACTATGGCTACACCTTC.

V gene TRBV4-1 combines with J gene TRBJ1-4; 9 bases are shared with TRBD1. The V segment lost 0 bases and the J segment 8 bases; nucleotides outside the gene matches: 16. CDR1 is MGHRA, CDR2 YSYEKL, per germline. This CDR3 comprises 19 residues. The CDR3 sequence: CASSQESGTGMGFGEKLFF. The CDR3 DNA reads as TGCGCCAGCAGCCAAGAGAGCGGGACAGGGATGGGTTTCGGGGAAAAACTGTTTTTT.

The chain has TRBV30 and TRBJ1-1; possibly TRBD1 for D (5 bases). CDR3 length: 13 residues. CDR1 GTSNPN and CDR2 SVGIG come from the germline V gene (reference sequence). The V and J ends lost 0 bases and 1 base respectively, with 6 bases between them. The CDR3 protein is CAWSVRGNTEAFF. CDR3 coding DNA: TGTGCCTGGAGTGTTAGGGGGAACACTGAAGCTTTCTTT. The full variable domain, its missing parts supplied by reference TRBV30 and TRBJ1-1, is SQTIHQWPATLVQPVGSPLSLECTVEGTSNPNLYWYRQAAGRGLQLLFYSVGIGQISSEVPQNLSASRPQDRQFILSSKKLLLSDSGFYLCAWSVRGNTEAFFGQGTRLTVV.

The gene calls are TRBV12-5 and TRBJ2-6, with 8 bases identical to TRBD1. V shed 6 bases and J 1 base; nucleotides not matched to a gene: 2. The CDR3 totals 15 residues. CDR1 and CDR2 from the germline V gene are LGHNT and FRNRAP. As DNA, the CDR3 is TGTGCTAGTGGCCAGGGGGCTTCTGGGGCCAACGTCCTGACTTTC. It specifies CASGQGASGANVLTF.

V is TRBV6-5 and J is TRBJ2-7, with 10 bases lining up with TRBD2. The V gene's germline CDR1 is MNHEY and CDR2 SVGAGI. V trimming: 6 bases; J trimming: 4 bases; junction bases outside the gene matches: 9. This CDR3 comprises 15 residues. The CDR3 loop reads CASRHPSGGRYEQYF. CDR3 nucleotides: TGTGCCAGCAGGCACCCTAGCGGGGGCCGTTACGAGCAGTACTTC.

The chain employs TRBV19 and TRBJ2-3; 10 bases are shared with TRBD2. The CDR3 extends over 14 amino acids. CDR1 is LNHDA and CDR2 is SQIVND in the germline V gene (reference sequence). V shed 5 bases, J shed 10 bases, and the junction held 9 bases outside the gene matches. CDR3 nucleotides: TGTGCCAGTAGTGGGCAGCGGGGGGGAGGTGCGCAGTATTTT. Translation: CASSGQRGGGAQYF.

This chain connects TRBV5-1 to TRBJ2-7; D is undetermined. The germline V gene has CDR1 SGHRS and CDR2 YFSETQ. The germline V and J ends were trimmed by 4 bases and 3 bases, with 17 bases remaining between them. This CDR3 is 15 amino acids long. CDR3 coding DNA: TGCGCCAGCAGCCCGGAGCCCAGATCCTACTACGAGCAGTACTTC. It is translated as CASSPEPRSYYEQYF.

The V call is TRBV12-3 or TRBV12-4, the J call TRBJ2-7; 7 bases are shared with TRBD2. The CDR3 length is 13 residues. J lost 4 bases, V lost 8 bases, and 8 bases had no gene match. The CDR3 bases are TGTGCCAGCTCTCGGGGGGTTCTTTACGAGCAGTACTTC. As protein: CASSRGVLYEQYF.

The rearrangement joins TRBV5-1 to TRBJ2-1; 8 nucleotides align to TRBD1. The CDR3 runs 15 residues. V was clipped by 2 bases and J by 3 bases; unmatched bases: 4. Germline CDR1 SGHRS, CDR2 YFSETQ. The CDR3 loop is CASSFLTGGYNEQFF. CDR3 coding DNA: TGCGCCAGCAGCTTCCTTACAGGGGGCTACAATGAGCAGTTCTTC. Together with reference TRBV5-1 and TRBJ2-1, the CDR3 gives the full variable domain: KAGVTQTPRYLIKTRGQQVTLSCSPISGHRSVSWYQQTPGQGLQFLFEYFSETQRNKGNFPGRFSGRQFSNSRSEMNVSTLELGDSALYLCASSFLTGGYNEQFFGPGTRLTVL.

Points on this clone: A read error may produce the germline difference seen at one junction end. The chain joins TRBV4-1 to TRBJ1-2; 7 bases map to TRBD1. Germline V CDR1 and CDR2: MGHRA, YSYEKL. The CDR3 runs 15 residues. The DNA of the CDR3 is TGCGCCAGCCGACGGACAGGCGGAACTAATTATGGCTACACCTTC. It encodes CASRRTGGTNYGYTF.

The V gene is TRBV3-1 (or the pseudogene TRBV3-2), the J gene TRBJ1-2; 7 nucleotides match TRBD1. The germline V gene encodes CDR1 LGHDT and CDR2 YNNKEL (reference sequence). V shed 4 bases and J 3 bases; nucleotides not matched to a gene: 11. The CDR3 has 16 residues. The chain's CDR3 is CASSPGPDRADYGYTF. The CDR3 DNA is TGTGCCAGCAGCCCCGGACCTGACAGGGCGGACTATGGCTACACCTTC.

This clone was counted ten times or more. The CDR3, as DNA: TGTGCCAGCACCCCAGGGGTGAACACTGAAGCTTTCTTT. This translates into CASTPGVNTEAFF. This chain connects TRBV6-5 to TRBJ1-1; D possibly corresponds to TRBD1 (6 bases). CDR3 length equals 13 residues. V was pared by 7 bases and J by 0 bases, with 9 bases between. Germline V gives CDR1 MNHEY, CDR2 SVGAGI.

The CDR3 reads CSGRDTPVGEQYF. CDR3 DNA sequence: TGCAGCGGCCGGGACACCCCGGTAGGCGAGCAGTACTTC. V and J are TRBV29-1 and TRBJ2-7; the D gene is possibly TRBD1 (6 bases). The CDR3 sequence is 13 residues long. The V end lost 7 bases, the J end lost 6 bases, and 19 bases lay between the germline ends. CDR1 and CDR2 (germline): SQVTM, ANQGSEA.